A selection of T cell receptor beta chains follows, all from one sample in a study of beta chain features in type 1 diabetes. Using immunoSEQ multiplex PCR, the repertoire was profiled, and TCRdb retains in-frame clones only, with some absent. The repertoire includes about 150,000 clones, 7.8% of them detected once, and about 0.9% sits in the top ten. The specimen was central memory CD4+ T cells from blood. The receptors were gathered from a woman aged 40 to 50 with type 1 diabetes. The CDR3 runs from the conserved cysteine through the conserved F or W. D genes are given only for firm matches. The size field is filled for only some rows; it gives once, few, many or a size class.

CDR3aa: CASSQIWDRGRDSSQPQHF
CDR3nt: TGCGCCAGCAGTCAAATATGGGACAGGGGGCGGGATTCTTCTCAGCCCCAGCATTTT
abundance: few
d_gene: TRBD1
j_gene: TRBJ1-5
v_gene: TRBV23-1
len: 19

CDR3aa: CASSLAPGQLREQFF
CDR3nt: TGTGCCAGCAGCTTAGCACCGGGACAGTTGAGGGAGCAGTTCTTC
abundance: few
d_gene: TRBD1
j_gene: TRBJ2-1
v_gene: TRBV7-2
len: 15

CDR3aa: CASSFIAGGPVEQFF
CDR3nt: TGCGCCAGCAGCTTCATAGCGGGGGGGCCGGTTGAGCAGTTCTTC
abundance: -
d_gene: TRBD2
j_gene: TRBJ2-1
v_gene: TRBV5-1
len: 15

CDR3aa: CASSRDRPSYNEQFF
CDR3nt: TGTGCCAGCAGCCGGGACAGGCCATCCTACAATGAGCAGTTCTTC
abundance: few
d_gene: TRBD1
j_gene: TRBJ2-1
v_gene: TRBV7-9
len: 15

CDR3aa: CASSKARDFKETQYF
CDR3nt: TGTGCCAGCAGCAAAGCGAGGGACTTCAAAGAGACCCAGTACTTC
abundance: -
d_gene: -
j_gene: TRBJ2-5
v_gene: TRBV21-1
len: 15

CDR3aa: CASNPGGPVLHEQFF
CDR3nt: TGTGCCAGCAACCCAGGGGGTCCGGTCTTGCATGAGCAGTTCTTC
abundance: few
d_gene: TRBD1
j_gene: TRBJ2-1
v_gene: TRBV28
len: 15

CDR3aa: CASSQGFGGADTQYF
CDR3nt: TGCGCCAGCAGCCAAGGGTTCGGGGGAGCAGATACGCAGTATTTT
abundance: -
d_gene: -
j_gene: TRBJ2-3
v_gene: TRBV4-3
len: 15

CDR3aa: CAWRTTGAYEQYF
CDR3nt: TGTGCCTGGAGGACGACAGGGGCCTACGAGCAGTACTTC
abundance: -
d_gene: TRBD1
j_gene: TRBJ2-7
v_gene: TRBV30
len: 13

CDR3aa: CASGLDSNTEAFF
CDR3nt: TGTGCTAGTGGTTTGGACTCCAACACTGAAGCTTTCTTT
abundance: -
d_gene: -
j_gene: TRBJ1-1
v_gene: TRBV12-5
len: 13

CDR3aa: CASSLRGYGSGELFF
CDR3nt: TGTGCCAGCAGCTTACGCGGCTACGGTTCCGGGGAGCTGTTTTTT
abundance: -
d_gene: -
j_gene: TRBJ2-2
v_gene: TRBV7-9
len: 15

CDR3aa: CASSESTGPNQPQHF
CDR3nt: TGTGCCAGCAGTGAATCAACAGGGCCCAATCAGCCCCAGCATTTT
abundance: many
d_gene: -
j_gene: TRBJ1-5
v_gene: TRBV25-1
len: 15

CDR3aa: CASSSNWGLAGEVRPDTQYF
CDR3nt: TGTGCCAGCAGCTCGAATTGGGGACTAGCGGGAGAGGTCCGCCCAGATACGCAGTATTTT
abundance: -
d_gene: TRBD2
j_gene: TRBJ2-3
v_gene: TRBV14
len: 20

CDR3aa: CASSVGTGGAYEKLFF
CDR3nt: TGTGCCAGCAGCGTCGGGACAGGGGGCGCCTATGAAAAACTGTTTTTT
abundance: few
d_gene: TRBD1
j_gene: TRBJ1-4
v_gene: TRBV7-9
len: 16

CDR3aa: CASSSGTGGFNYGYTF
CDR3nt: TGTGCCAGCAGTTCCGGGACAGGGGGATTTAACTATGGCTACACCTTC
abundance: -
d_gene: TRBD1
j_gene: TRBJ1-2
v_gene: TRBV11-2
len: 16

CDR3aa: CASSVEGYGELFF
CDR3nt: TGTGCCAGCAGCGTAGAGGGGTACGGGGAGCTGTTTTTT
abundance: few
d_gene: -
j_gene: TRBJ2-2
v_gene: TRBV9
len: 13

CDR3aa: CASSSGGPEQYF
CDR3nt: TGTGCCAGCAGCTCAGGGGGTCCCGAGCAGTACTTC
abundance: -
d_gene: TRBD1
j_gene: TRBJ2-7
v_gene: TRBV7-2
len: 12

CDR3aa: CASSLGGSGNQPQHF
CDR3nt: TGTGCCAGCAGTTTAGGGGGATCCGGCAATCAGCCCCAGCATTTT
abundance: -
d_gene: -
j_gene: TRBJ1-5
v_gene: TRBV25-1
len: 15

CDR3aa: CASSRGGVPSTDTQYF
CDR3nt: TGTGCCAGCAGTAGAGGTGGCGTCCCTAGCACAGATACGCAGTATTTT
abundance: few
d_gene: -
j_gene: TRBJ2-3
v_gene: TRBV27
len: 16

CDR3aa: CASRYRGNNEKLFF
CDR3nt: TGTGCCAGCAGGTACAGGGGGAATAATGAAAAACTGTTTTTT
abundance: -
d_gene: TRBD1
j_gene: TRBJ1-4
v_gene: TRBV2
len: 14

CDR3aa: CSVLGTDTQYF
CDR3nt: TGCAGCGTTCTAGGCACAGATACGCAGTATTTT
abundance: many
d_gene: -
j_gene: TRBJ2-3
v_gene: TRBV29-1
len: 11

CDR3aa: CASSSLGDPHGYTF
CDR3nt: TGTGCCAGCAGCTCCCTAGGGGATCCCCATGGCTACACCTTC
abundance: -
d_gene: -
j_gene: TRBJ1-2
v_gene: TRBV11-2
len: 14

CDR3aa: CASSLGTGGDQPQHF
CDR3nt: TGTGCCAGCAGCCTCGGGACAGGGGGGGATCAGCCCCAGCATTTT
abundance: -
d_gene: TRBD1
j_gene: TRBJ1-5
v_gene: TRBV4-2
len: 15

CDR3aa: CASSSDRTNTEAFF
CDR3nt: TGTGCCAGCTCATCGGACAGAACGAACACTGAAGCTTTCTTT
abundance: -
d_gene: -
j_gene: TRBJ1-1
v_gene: TRBV18
len: 14

CDR3aa: CASSSDSTNEQFF
CDR3nt: TGTGCCAGCAGCTCGGACAGCACGAATGAGCAGTTCTTC
abundance: few
d_gene: -
j_gene: TRBJ2-1
v_gene: TRBV5-4
len: 13

CDR3aa: CASTSGADYEQYF
CDR3nt: TGTGCCAGCACCTCAGGGGCTGATTACGAGCAGTACTTC
abundance: -
d_gene: -
j_gene: TRBJ2-7
v_gene: TRBV28
len: 13

CDR3aa: CASSEALQGYGYTF
CDR3nt: TGTGCCAGCAGTGAAGCGCTTCAGGGCTATGGCTACACCTTC
abundance: -
d_gene: -
j_gene: TRBJ1-2
v_gene: TRBV2
len: 14

CDR3aa: CASSPTGGNQPQHF
CDR3nt: TGTGCCAGCAGCCCGACAGGAGGCAATCAGCCCCAGCATTTT
abundance: few
d_gene: -
j_gene: TRBJ1-5
v_gene: TRBV2
len: 14

CDR3aa: CASSLAGGTYNEQFF
CDR3nt: TGTGCTAGCAGCCTAGCGGGGGGGACCTACAATGAGCAGTTCTTC
abundance: -
d_gene: TRBD2
j_gene: TRBJ2-1
v_gene: TRBV7-7
len: 15

CDR3aa: CASKSDRVSYEQYF
CDR3nt: TGTGCCAGCAAGTCAGACAGGGTCTCCTACGAGCAGTACTTC
abundance: few
d_gene: TRBD1
j_gene: TRBJ2-7
v_gene: TRBV7-9
len: 14

CDR3aa: CASSDMTGTEAFF
CDR3nt: TGTGCCAGCAGTGACATGACGGGGACTGAAGCTTTCTTT
abundance: few
d_gene: -
j_gene: TRBJ1-1
v_gene: TRBV2
len: 13

CDR3aa: CASSTLAGAQSSSYNEQFF
CDR3nt: TGTGCCAGCAGCACTTTAGCGGGGGCCCAAAGCAGCTCCTACAATGAGCAGTTCTTC
abundance: -
d_gene: TRBD2
j_gene: TRBJ2-1
v_gene: TRBV11-1
len: 19

CDR3aa: CASSVGATSPYNEQFF
CDR3nt: TGTGCCAGCAGCGTAGGGGCAACGAGCCCTTACAATGAGCAGTTCTTC
abundance: few
d_gene: -
j_gene: TRBJ2-1
v_gene: TRBV9
len: 16

CDR3aa: CASSPTDFYGYTF
CDR3nt: TGTGCCAGCAGCCCGACAGATTTCTATGGCTACACCTTC
abundance: few
d_gene: -
j_gene: TRBJ1-2
v_gene: TRBV9
len: 13

CDR3aa: CASSFLPNTEAFF
CDR3nt: TGTGCCAGCAGCTTCCTCCCGAACACTGAAGCTTTCTTT
abundance: -
d_gene: -
j_gene: TRBJ1-1
v_gene: TRBV28
len: 13

CDR3aa: CASIGVRRVYNEQFF
CDR3nt: TGTGCCAGCATCGGGGTCCGACGAGTTTACAATGAGCAGTTCTTC
abundance: few
d_gene: -
j_gene: TRBJ2-1
v_gene: TRBV28
len: 15

CDR3aa: CASSAPGTVDQPQHF
CDR3nt: TGTGCCAGCAGCGCCCCCGGGACAGTGGATCAGCCCCAGCATTTT
abundance: -
d_gene: TRBD1
j_gene: TRBJ1-5
v_gene: TRBV9
len: 15

CDR3aa: CAWAKGGEQYF
CDR3nt: TGTGCCTGGGCAAAAGGGGGCGAGCAGTACTTC
abundance: -
d_gene: -
j_gene: TRBJ2-7
v_gene: TRBV30
len: 11

CDR3aa: CASAVAGSYEQYF
CDR3nt: TGTGCCAGCGCGGTAGCGGGGAGCTACGAGCAGTACTTC
abundance: -
d_gene: TRBD2
j_gene: TRBJ2-7
v_gene: TRBV6-5
len: 13

CDR3aa: CASSPLGLAEDTQYF
CDR3nt: TGTGCCAGCAGCCCATTGGGACTAGCGGAAGATACGCAGTATTTT
abundance: few
d_gene: TRBD2
j_gene: TRBJ2-3
v_gene: TRBV14
len: 15

CDR3aa: CATSRAAGVEQFF
CDR3nt: TGTGCCACCAGCAGAGCCGCGGGCGTAGAGCAGTTCTTC
abundance: few
d_gene: -
j_gene: TRBJ2-1
v_gene: TRBV15
len: 13

CDR3aa: CASSQDWDGGAFENTEAFF
CDR3nt: TGCGCCAGCAGCCAAGATTGGGACGGGGGAGCGTTCGAAAACACTGAAGCTTTCTTT
abundance: few
d_gene: -
j_gene: TRBJ1-1
v_gene: TRBV4-3
len: 19

CDR3aa: CASSFMSNTEAFF
CDR3nt: TGTGCCAGCAGCTTCATGTCAAACACTGAAGCTTTCTTT
abundance: -
d_gene: -
j_gene: TRBJ1-1
v_gene: TRBV7-2
len: 13

CDR3aa: CATSIDNEYGYTF
CDR3nt: TGTGCCACCAGCATCGACAATGAGTATGGCTACACCTTC
abundance: -
d_gene: -
j_gene: TRBJ1-2
v_gene: TRBV15
len: 13

CDR3aa: CASSIGFSPLHF
CDR3nt: TGTGCCAGTAGTATCGGGTTTTCACCCCTCCACTTT
abundance: -
d_gene: -
j_gene: TRBJ1-6
v_gene: TRBV19
len: 12